The 24 T cell receptor beta chains below come from one sample, sequenced in a study of T cells in tumors after PD-1 blockade. Libraries were prepared by immunoSEQ multiplex PCR; TCRdb keeps only in-frame clonotypes and omits some of them. This table holds approximately 34,000 clones, roughly four fifths found once. Source: PBMCs, taken after anti-PD-1 treatment. These receptors were obtained from a human donor with basal cell carcinoma.

The chain links TRBV7-2 to TRBJ2-6; 7 bases agree with TRBD1. Germline CDR1 and CDR2: SGHTA and FQGNSA. The CDR3 is 15 amino acids. V trimming: 6 bases; J trimming: 0 bases; junction bases outside the gene matches: 2. CDR3 DNA sequence: TGTGCCAGCAGTCCAGGGGGCTCTGGGGCCAACGTCCTGACTTTC. Its translation: CASSPGGSGANVLTF.

The J gene is TRBJ2-7, the V gene TRBV10-3, with 11 bases aligning to TRBD1. V trimming: 6 bases; J trimming: 0 bases; junction bases outside the gene matches: 4. Germline V gene data show CDR1 as ENHRY and CDR2 as SYGVKD. This CDR3 is 15 amino acids long. The CDR3 DNA sequence: TGTGCCATCAGCGCCGGGACAGGGGGCTCCTACGAGCAGTACTTC. Translated: CAISAGTGGSYEQYF.

This rearrangement joins TRBV4-3 to TRBJ2-1; D is unclear. CDR3 size: 17 residues. Germline V lookup: CDR1 LGHNA, CDR2 YSLEER. Trimming removed 0 bases from V and 0 bases from J, with 12 bases in between. CDR3 residues: CASSQEVLFSSYNEQFF. For the CDR3, the DNA is TGCGCCAGCAGCCAAGAGGTACTTTTTAGCTCCTACAATGAGCAGTTCTTC.

This clone was picked up one time. V is TRBV4-2 and J is TRBJ2-1, with 7 bases aligning to TRBD1. This CDR3 comprises 22 residues. The germline gives CDR1 LGHNA, CDR2 YNFKEQ. J gave up 4 bases and V 7 bases, and 31 bases lay outside the gene matches. The CDR3 DNA follows: TGTGCCAGCACCGGGACAGACGTAAACCGCCAGGGATCCCTGAGCGTTTACAATGAGCAGTTCTTC. Amino acid sequence: CASTGTDVNRQGSLSVYNEQFF.

The J gene is TRBJ2-1, the V gene TRBV2; 8 nucleotides align to TRBD2. V lost 6 bases and J lost 9; bases outside the gene matches: 7. The CDR3 totals 13 residues. CDR1 and CDR2 from the germline V gene are SNHLY and FYNNEI. CDR3 nucleotide sequence: TGTGCCAGCAGCGGGGGGGGCCGGAGTGAGCAGTTCTTC. Translated: CASSGGGRSEQFF.

CDR3 DNA: TGTGCCAGCAGTGAAGACCGGGGTTCGACTGAAAAACTGTTTTTT. Protein product: CASSEDRGSTEKLFF. The chain employs TRBV6-1 and TRBJ1-4, with D hard to call. CDR3 length: 15 residues. V was clipped by 1 base and J by 7 bases, with 13 bases between them. CDR1 and CDR2 (germline): MNHNS, SASEGT.

This clone was observed at least ten times. The chain joins TRBV7-9 to TRBJ2-1; 10 nucleotides match TRBD1. Germline trimming cut 5 bases from V and 7 bases from J; bases unmatched to any gene: 8. Germline V gene lookup returns CDR1 SEHNR and CDR2 FQNEAQ (reference sequence). This CDR3 has 15 residues. The CDR3 DNA reads TGTGCCAGCAGCCCCCCGGGACAGGGGAAAAATGAGCAGTTCTTC. Translation gives CASSPPGQGKNEQFF.

This clone was seen a single time. The chain joins TRBV19 to TRBJ1-5, with unresolved D. Looked up from germline, CDR1 is LNHDA and CDR2 is SQIVND (reference sequence). V lost 6 bases to trimming and J lost 6 bases, with 12 bases between them. The CDR3 loop spans 13 amino acids. The CDR3 loop reads CASSGSLGQPQHF. The CDR3 DNA follows: TGTGCCAGTAGCGGATCCCTCGGTCAGCCCCAGCATTTT.

The chain couples TRBV24-1 to TRBJ1-5; TRBD1 aligns across 8 bases. Germline CDR1 KGHDR, CDR2 SFDVKD. J was trimmed by 2 bases and V by 4 bases; bases with no gene match: 6. The CDR3 has 16 residues. The CDR3 region has the DNA TGTGCCACCAGTGACCAAGGACAGGGTGGCAATCAGCCCCAGCATTTT. Translation gives CATSDQGQGGNQPQHF.

The J gene is TRBJ2-2, the V gene TRBV19; 8 nucleotides line up with TRBD2. CDR3 length equals 15 residues. Germline V lookup: CDR1 LNHDA, CDR2 SQIVND (reference sequence). J was trimmed by 4 bases and V by 6 bases; bases with no gene match: 7. In nucleotides, the CDR3 is TGTGCCAGTAGAGGAGCGGGAGCGAGCACCGGGGAGCTGTTTTTT. It translates to CASRGAGASTGELFF.

This clone was counted a few times. This rearrangement joins TRBV2 to TRBJ2-7, with D maybe TRBD1 (5 bases). The ends were cut back, 4 bases at V and 3 bases at J, with 16 bases in the middle. The V gene's germline CDR1 is SNHLY and CDR2 FYNNEI. This CDR3 is 15 amino acids long. CDR3 in amino acids: CASSGVKDIHYEQYF. The DNA for the CDR3 is TGTGCCAGCAGTGGGGTTAAGGACATACACTACGAGCAGTACTTC. The whole variable domain, remainder taken from reference TRBV2 and TRBJ2-7, is EPEVTQTPSHQVTQMGQEVILRCVPISNHLYFYWYRQILGQKVEFLVSFYNNEISEKSEIFDDQFSVERPDGSNFTLKIRSTKLEDSAMYFCASSGVKDIHYEQYFGPGTRLTVT.

The chain couples TRBV5-5 to TRBJ2-7; TRBD1 agrees at 7 bases. The germline V gene has CDR1 SGHKS and CDR2 YYEKEE (reference sequence). J lost 5 bases, V lost 2 bases, and 10 bases had no gene match. The CDR3 length is 15 residues. The CDR3 is CASSFLDTGDHEQYF. The CDR3 DNA is TGTGCCAGCAGCTTCCTCGATACAGGGGACCACGAGCAGTACTTC.

This chain joins TRBV5-1 and TRBJ1-5; D remains ambiguous. The CDR3 extends over 15 amino acids. Germline-derived CDR1 and CDR2 are SGHRS and YFSETQ. V was clipped by 5 bases and J by 6 bases, with 18 bases between them. The CDR3 sequence: CASREFAGSGQPQHF. Written as DNA, the CDR3 is TGCGCCAGCAGGGAATTTGCGGGATCAGGTCAGCCCCAGCATTTT.

The chain couples TRBV10-3 to TRBJ1-3; TRBD1 matches 10 bases. The ends lost 8 bases at V and 4 bases at J; junction bases unmatched: 8. The CDR3 consists of 15 residues. Germline V gives CDR1 ENHRY, CDR2 SYGVKD. CDR3 in DNA: TGTGCCATCGCAAGGACAGGGGGGTCCGGAAACACCATATATTTT. Protein sequence: CAIARTGGSGNTIYF.

The chain uses TRBV3-1 (or the pseudogene TRBV3-2) and TRBJ1-3; 8 bases align to TRBD1. The CDR3 covers 15 residues. In germline, CDR1 is LGHDT, CDR2 YNNKEL (reference sequence). V shed 7 bases and J 0 bases; nucleotides not matched to a gene: 5. CDR3 in amino acids: CASIPTGASGNTIYF. DNA for the CDR3: TGTGCCAGCATTCCGACAGGGGCCTCTGGAAACACCATATATTTT.

The chain joins TRBV3-1 (or the pseudogene TRBV3-2) to TRBJ1-3; D is perhaps TRBD1 (6 bases). With 0 bases removed from V and 7 bases from J, the gap between germline ends came to 10 bases. There are 14 residues in the CDR3. CDR1 and CDR2 from the germline V gene are LGHDT and YNNKEL (reference sequence). CDR3 DNA: TGTGCCAGCAGCCAAGACAGGGGCGGGAACACCATATATTTT. It is translated as CASSQDRGGNTIYF.

The V gene is TRBV10-3, the J gene TRBJ2-7; possible D gene TRBD1, 6 bases. Per germline, CDR1 ENHRY and CDR2 SYGVKD. CDR3 length: 24 residues. Trimming pared 3 bases from V and 8 bases from J, leaving 47 bases between. Here the CDR3 DNA reads TGTGCCATCAGTGATTCCGAACAGGGCCCTTTTTGTCGGGGCACGCGTACACCTCACAAACAGCAGTACTTC. Translation gives CAISDSEQGPFCRGTRTPHKQQYF.

CDR3 in DNA: TGTGCCAGCAGCTTAGGCCTAGCGGGAGTCTACGAGCAGTACTTC. This sequence encodes CASSLGLAGVYEQYF. The chain employs TRBV7-3 and TRBJ2-7; 10 nucleotides line up with TRBD2. Unmatched junction bases numbered 4, after V lost 2 bases and J lost 3 bases. Germline V gene lookup returns CDR1 SGHTA and CDR2 FQGTGA. This CDR3 is built from 15 residues.

This clone showed up many times. The V call is TRBV6-5, the J call TRBJ1-2; no clear D gene. This CDR3 region has 13 residues. Germline V gene sequence: CDR1 MNHEY, CDR2 SVGAGI. Trimming removed 0 bases from V and 8 bases from J, with 10 bases in between. CDR3 region: CASSYSEVAGYTF. CDR3 bases: TGTGCCAGCAGTTACTCAGAGGTTGCGGGCTACACCTTC.

The V gene is TRBV5-4, the J gene TRBJ1-1; tentative D call: TRBD1 (6 bases). The germline V gene has CDR1 SGHNT and CDR2 YYREEE (reference sequence). The CDR3 loop spans 15 amino acids. The germline V and J ends were trimmed by 4 bases and 0 bases, with 13 bases remaining between them. The CDR3 DNA reads as TGTGCCAGCAGCAGGGAGGGGGGGATGAACACTGAAGCTTTCTTT. Translation: CASSREGGMNTEAFF.

V gene TRBV3-1 (or the pseudogene TRBV3-2) combines with J gene TRBJ1-4, with D possibly being TRBD1 (5 bases). This CDR3 has 13 residues. The V end was cut by 7 bases, the J end by 8 bases, with 14 bases between. Germline CDR1 and CDR2: LGHDT and YNNKEL (reference sequence). As DNA, the CDR3 is TGTGCCAGCACCGGGGCTGGGATAGAAAAACTGTTTTTT. Translating gives CASTGAGIEKLFF.

The V call is TRBV7-3, the J call TRBJ2-3, with TRBD2 matching 7 bases. The CDR3 loop spans 16 amino acids. Germline trimming cut 0 bases from V and 5 bases from J; bases unmatched to any gene: 8. Germline V CDR1 and CDR2: SGHTA, FQGTGA. The CDR3 DNA follows: TGTGCCAGCAGCTTAACGGGCGGGAGTTATGGAGATACGCAGTATTTT. This translates into CASSLTGGSYGDTQYF.

The CDR3 DNA reads TGTGCCAGCAGTTACGGAGGGGGCTATGGCTACACCTTC. Translated, it gives CASSYGGGYGYTF. The V gene is TRBV6-2 or TRBV6-3, the J gene TRBJ1-2; D might be TRBD1 (6 bases). CDR1 MNHEY and CDR2 SVGEGT come from the germline V gene. This CDR3 contains 13 residues. The ends were cut back, 2 bases at V and 4 bases at J, with 8 bases in the middle.

The chain carries TRBV5-4 and TRBJ2-2, with 13 bases fitting TRBD2. Trimming removed 3 bases from V and 5 bases from J; junction bases left unmatched: 7. This CDR3 has 17 residues. From germline, CDR1 is SGHNT and CDR2 YYREEE (reference sequence). This chain's CDR3 is CASSSGTSGKSTGELFF. The CDR3 DNA reads as TGTGCCAGCAGCTCGGGGACTAGCGGGAAGAGTACCGGGGAGCTGTTTTTT.